These 3 T cell receptor beta chains originate from one sample sequenced in a study of cytomegalovirus exposure and HLA in healthy donors. The PCR contained 60 Vbeta and 13 Jbeta primers. Assay used: immunoSEQ multiplex PCR; TCRdb lists only in-frame clones, some missing. The sample holds around 140,000 clones, 78% seen once. The sequencing sample was made of PBMCs. The source is a female donor in good health and CMV-seronegative.

J is TRBJ1-3 and V is TRBV29-1; TRBD1 matches 8 bases. The CDR3 runs to 14 residues. J lost 0 bases, V lost 5 bases, and 3 bases had no gene match. Germline lookup yields CDR1 SQVTM and CDR2 ANQGSEA. The CDR3 coding sequence is TGCAGCGTTTGGGACAGGATCTCTGGAAACACCATATATTTT. This translates into CSVWDRISGNTIYF.

The rearrangement uses TRBV7-2 and TRBJ2-5; TRBD2 might be the D (6 bases). This CDR3 spans 15 amino acids. Per germline, CDR1 SGHTA and CDR2 FQGNSA. V shed 3 bases and J shed 2 bases, with 13 bases lying between them. CDR3 nucleotides: TGTGCCAGCAGCTTCCCGGTGGCGGGACAAGAGACCCAGTACTTC. Translating it yields CASSFPVAGQETQYF.

This sequence joins TRBV5-1 and TRBJ2-7; D remains ambiguous. CDR3 length: 19 residues. CDR1 is SGHRS, CDR2 YFSETQ, per germline. V lost 0 bases, J lost 3 bases, and 25 bases lay in between. The CDR3 here is CASSLASIGASKRGYEQYF. The CDR3 region has the DNA TGCGCCAGCAGCTTGGCGTCAATCGGCGCCTCCAAACGAGGCTACGAGCAGTACTTC.